This passage covers 7 T cell receptor beta chains from one sample sequenced in a study of shared clonotypes between healthy human individuals. The assay was immunoSEQ multiplex PCR, and TCRdb's table has in-frame clones only and misses some. The profile shows about 490,000 clones, around 78% of them singletons. Sequencing was done on a sample of PBMCs. The receptors were gathered from a woman in her forties in good health. Some clones in this sample may be carry-over from other donors' samples.

The V and J genes are TRBV7-9 and TRBJ2-3, with D possibly TRBD2 on 5 matching bases. Germline V gives CDR1 SEHNR, CDR2 FQNEAQ (reference sequence). This CDR3 region has 14 residues. V was pared by 1 base and J by 8 bases, with 13 bases between. The CDR3 here is CASSLGSVDFTQYF. The CDR3 region has the DNA TGTGCCAGCAGCTTAGGTAGCGTTGACTTTACGCAGTATTTT.

J is TRBJ1-2 and V is TRBV19; perhaps TRBD1 as D (5 bases). Per germline, CDR1 LNHDA and CDR2 SQIVND (reference sequence). The germline V and J ends were trimmed by 0 bases and 0 bases, with 14 bases remaining between them. The CDR3 loop spans 17 amino acids. The CDR3 nucleotides are TGTGCCAGTAGTATAGACCCGACAGACGCTACTAACTATGGCTACACCTTC. Its protein is CASSIDPTDATNYGYTF.

The gene calls are TRBV2 and TRBJ2-5; possibly TRBD1 for D (7 bases). The V gene lost 8 bases and the J gene lost 5 bases, with 15 bases spanning the gap. Germline lookup yields CDR1 SNHLY and CDR2 FYNNEI. CDR3 length equals 13 residues. The CDR3 region is CASSGPGGETQYF. The CDR3 region has the DNA TGTGCCAGCTCGGGGCCAGGGGGGGAGACCCAGTACTTC.

The V gene is TRBV27, the J gene TRBJ2-1, with 9 bases lining up with TRBD2. The CDR3 covers 16 residues. V was clipped by 1 base and J by 4 bases; unmatched bases: 5. In germline, CDR1 is MNHEY, CDR2 SMNVEV (reference sequence). CDR3 DNA: TGTGCCAGCAGTTTATTGTGGCGGGAGGGTTACAATGAGCAGTTCTTC. This translates into CASSLLWREGYNEQFF.

This chain links TRBV27 with TRBJ2-2; D is uncertain. The CDR3 has 15 residues. The germline gives CDR1 MNHEY, CDR2 SMNVEV (reference sequence). Deletions cut 3 bases from V and 5 bases from J, with 13 bases between. This CDR3 reads CASSFQWTATGELFF. The CDR3 nucleotides read TGTGCCAGCAGTTTCCAATGGACGGCAACCGGGGAGCTGTTTTTT.

The chain couples TRBV2 to TRBJ2-7; the match to TRBD1 covers 7 bases. J lost 6 bases, V lost 6 bases, and 5 bases had no gene match. Germline CDR1 reads SNHLY; CDR2 reads FYNNEI. The CDR3 loop spans 12 amino acids. CDR3 in amino acids: CASSPYRGEQYF. CDR3 DNA sequence: TGTGCCAGCAGCCCCTACAGGGGCGAGCAGTACTTC.

The J gene is TRBJ1-5, the V gene TRBV7-2; 11 positions match TRBD1. The CDR3 runs to 17 residues. Looked up from germline, CDR1 is SGHTA and CDR2 is FQGNSA. Trimming cost V 8 bases and J 0 bases; bases outside gene matches: 9. The CDR3 region has the DNA TGTGCCAGCTCCTTGGGACAGGGGGTCCATAGCAATCAGCCCCAGCATTTT. It is translated as CASSLGQGVHSNQPQHF.